The 15 T cell receptor beta chains presented below share a single source sample, sequenced in a study of T cells after yellow fever vaccination. TCRdb processed the 5' RACE reads anew with MiXCR; each CDR3 protein has one entry. The data show 200,000 to 300,000 distinct CDR3 sequences, 6.7% seen once. This specimen consisted of CD4+ T cells sorted from PBMCs, obtained on the day of the yellow fever booster vaccination. Source of these receptors: a man younger than 45 who received the YFV17D yellow fever vaccine.

This clonotype was observed a few times. The chain employs TRBV28 and TRBJ2-7; TRBD1 aligns across 8 bases. Germline assignment: CDR1 MDHEN and CDR2 SYDVKM. The CDR3 length is 12 residues. V lost 6 bases and J lost 5; bases outside the gene matches: 3. The CDR3 DNA follows: TGTGCCAGCAGGGGACAGGTGGACGAGCAGTACTTC. Its translation is CASRGQVDEQYF.

This clonotype showed up just a few times. The J gene is TRBJ2-1, the V gene TRBV7-2; D might be TRBD2 (5 bases). The CDR3 loop spans 15 amino acids. V lost 3 bases, J lost 6 bases, and 15 bases lay in between. Germline CDR1 is SGHTA and CDR2 is FQGNSA. CDR3 bases: TGTGCCAGCAGCTTTTTTTGGAGCCGGGGCAATGAGCAGTTCTTC. Translation gives CASSFFWSRGNEQFF.

The table lists this clonotype with a few counts. J is TRBJ1-5 and V is TRBV7-3, with D unresolved. The V gene's germline CDR1 is SGHTA and CDR2 FQGTGA. V lost 9 bases, J lost 7 bases, and 25 bases lay in between. This CDR3 is built from 16 residues. The CDR3 reads CASTATWQTSWQPQHF. The CDR3 region has the DNA TGTGCCAGTACCGCCACCTGGCAAACTTCATGGCAGCCCCAGCATTTT.

The V and J genes are TRBV6-4 and TRBJ1-1, with D unclear. Germline-derived CDR1 and CDR2 are MRHNA and SNTAGT. The CDR3 is 14 residues long. Trimming removed 3 bases at V and 1 base at J, with 9 bases between. The CDR3 sequence: CASSETWGNTEAFF. CDR3 sequence (DNA): TGTGCCAGCAGTGAGACGTGGGGGAACACTGAAGCTTTCTTT.

This clonotype was seen many times. The gene calls are TRBV3-1 and TRBJ2-7, with D unresolved. The CDR3 length is 16 residues. Trimming pared 1 base from V and 0 bases from J, leaving 13 bases between. Germline V gene lookup returns CDR1 LGHDT and CDR2 YNNKEL (reference sequence). The CDR3 is CASSQGRVMHSYEQYF. Written as DNA, the CDR3 is TGTGCCAGCAGCCAAGGACGAGTCATGCACTCCTACGAGCAGTACTTC.

This clonotype was found a few times. The CDR3 DNA sequence: TGTGCCTGGAGTTATCAGGGGGCCTTGAGCGAGCAGTACTTC. It yields the protein CAWSYQGALSEQYF. The chain combines TRBV30 with TRBJ2-7; 8 bases align to TRBD1. V gave up 2 bases and J gave up 6 bases; unmatched junction bases: 9. The CDR3 is made up of 14 amino acids. Germline CDR1 GTSNPN, CDR2 SVGIG (reference sequence).

This clonotype has more than one count but fewer than ten. The chain links TRBV2 to TRBJ2-2; 7 positions agree with TRBD1. V trimming: 7 bases; J trimming: 4 bases; junction bases outside the gene matches: 6. This CDR3 spans 14 amino acids. Germline CDR1 and CDR2: SNHLY and FYNNEI. The CDR3 is CASKRRDSTGELFF. In DNA, the CDR3 is TGTGCCAGCAAGCGAAGGGACAGCACCGGGGAGCTGTTTTTT.

This clonotype was observed many times. J is TRBJ2-6 and V is TRBV20-1, with D unclear. Trimming stripped 2 bases from V and 0 bases from J, with 2 bases between. Germline CDR1 and CDR2: DFQATT and SNEGSKA (reference sequence). This CDR3 contains 13 residues. DNA for the CDR3: TGCAGTGCTAGATTCTCTGGGGCCAACGTCCTGACTTTC. Protein sequence: CSARFSGANVLTF.

This clonotype was recorded a few times. This sequence joins TRBV19 and TRBJ2-7; a possible D gene is TRBD2 (5 bases). V was trimmed by 5 bases and J by 4 bases, leaving 9 bases between them. CDR1 is LNHDA, CDR2 SQIVND, per germline (reference sequence). The CDR3 covers 12 residues. CDR3 sequence: CASSGSLYEQYF. The CDR3 coding sequence is TGTGCCAGTAGTGGGAGCTTATACGAGCAGTACTTC. Using reference TRBV19 and TRBJ2-7 for the parts outside the CDR3, the full variable domain is DGGITQSPKYLFRKEGQNVTLSCEQNLNHDAMYWYRQDPGQGLRLIYYSQIVNDFQKGDIAEGYSVSREKKESFPLTVTSAQKNPTAFYLCASSGSLYEQYFGPGTRLTVT.

This clonotype has a count of ten or more. The chain recombines TRBV5-1 with TRBJ2-4; D is ambiguous. The CDR3 loop spans 17 amino acids. Trimming removed 0 bases at V and 0 bases at J, with 13 bases between. Germline CDR1 and CDR2: SGHRS and YFSETQ. The DNA of the CDR3 is TGCGCCAGCAGCTTGGGTCCGGGTACACTAGCCAAAAACATTCAGTACTTC. Translation gives CASSLGPGTLAKNIQYF.

The chain combines TRBV9 with TRBJ2-2, with 7 bases that match TRBD2. CDR3 size: 15 residues. The germline CDR1 and CDR2 sequences are SGDLS and YYNGEE. Germline trimming cut 0 bases from V and 4 bases from J; bases unmatched to any gene: 3. Here the CDR3 reads CASSVELAGTGELFF. The CDR3 DNA reads TGTGCCAGCAGCGTAGAGTTAGCGGGCACCGGGGAGCTGTTTTTT.

V usage is TRBV12-3 or TRBV12-4 and J usage is TRBJ1-6; D not resolved. CDR3 length equals 15 residues. V was shortened by 1 base and J by 7 bases, with 11 bases between the two germline ends. For the CDR3, the DNA is TGTGCCAGCAGTTTAGGGACCCCGAAGAATTCACCCCTCCACTTT. Translated: CASSLGTPKNSPLHF.

The V gene is TRBV7-9, the J gene TRBJ2-3; D not resolved. Germline-derived CDR1 and CDR2 are SEHNR and FQNEAQ (reference sequence). The CDR3 has 15 residues. The V end was cut by 1 base, the J end by 2 bases, with 10 bases between. CDR3 DNA: TGTGCCAGCAGCTTAGACCGGAGCTACACAGATACGCAGTATTTT. Translation: CASSLDRSYTDTQYF.

This clonotype was detected a few times. The V call is TRBV7-2, the J call TRBJ2-1, with 11 bases aligning to TRBD1. Germline V gene lookup returns CDR1 SGHTA and CDR2 FQGNSA. The CDR3 length is 16 residues. V lost 4 bases and J lost 3; bases outside the gene matches: 5. The CDR3 is CASSSQGQGVYNEQFF. CDR3 coding DNA: TGTGCCAGCAGCTCACAGGGACAGGGGGTCTACAATGAGCAGTTCTTC.

The sample holds many counts of this clonotype. The V and J genes are TRBV4-3 and TRBJ2-1; tentatively, D is TRBD2 (5 bases). Germline loops: CDR1 LGHNA, CDR2 YSLEER. Deletions cut 5 bases from V and 6 bases from J, with 17 bases between. CDR3 length: 15 amino acids. Here the CDR3 reads CASSLGERTFNEQFF. In DNA form, the CDR3 reads TGCGCCAGCAGCTTGGGCGAGCGGACCTTCAATGAGCAGTTCTTC.